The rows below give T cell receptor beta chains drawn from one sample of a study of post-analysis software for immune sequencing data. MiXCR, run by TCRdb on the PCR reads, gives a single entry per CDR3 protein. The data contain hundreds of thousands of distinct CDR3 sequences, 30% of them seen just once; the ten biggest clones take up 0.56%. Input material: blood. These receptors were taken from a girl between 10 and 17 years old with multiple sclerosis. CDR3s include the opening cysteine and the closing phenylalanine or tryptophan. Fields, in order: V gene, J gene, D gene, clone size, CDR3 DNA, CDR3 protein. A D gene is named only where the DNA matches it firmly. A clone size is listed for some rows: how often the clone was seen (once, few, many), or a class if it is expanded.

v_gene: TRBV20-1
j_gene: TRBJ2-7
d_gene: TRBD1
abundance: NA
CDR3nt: TGCAGTGCTAGCTGGACAGGGACCTACGAGCAGTACTTC
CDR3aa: CSASWTGTYEQYF

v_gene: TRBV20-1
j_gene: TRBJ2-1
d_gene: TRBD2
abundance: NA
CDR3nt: TGCAGTGCTAGGGGAAGACTAGCGGGAGGCGATGAGCAGTTCTTC
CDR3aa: CSARGRLAGGDEQFF

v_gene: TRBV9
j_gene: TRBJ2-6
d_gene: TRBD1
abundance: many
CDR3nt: TGTGCCAGCAGTGAGTACAGGGGAGCTGGGGCCAACGTCCTGACTTTC
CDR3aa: CASSEYRGAGANVLTF

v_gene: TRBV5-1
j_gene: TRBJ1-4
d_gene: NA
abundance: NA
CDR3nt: TGCGCCAGCAGCAGGGCCTTTAATGAAAAACTGTTTTTT
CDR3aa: CASSRAFNEKLFF

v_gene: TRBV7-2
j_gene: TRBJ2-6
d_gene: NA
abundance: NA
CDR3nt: TGTGCCAGCAGCCAGGGGGGCGGGAATACTGGGGCCAACGTCCTGACTTTC
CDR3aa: CASSQGGGNTGANVLTF

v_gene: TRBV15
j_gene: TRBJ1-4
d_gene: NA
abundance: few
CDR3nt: TGTGCCACCAGCGGCGGACGGAGGGAAAAACTGTTTTTT
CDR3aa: CATSGGRREKLFF

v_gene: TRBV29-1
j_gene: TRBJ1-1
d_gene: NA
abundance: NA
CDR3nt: TGCAGCGTTTGCTCCGGTCTGAACACTGAAGCTTTCTTT
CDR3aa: CSVCSGLNTEAFF

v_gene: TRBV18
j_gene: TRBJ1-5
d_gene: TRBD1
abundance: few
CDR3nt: TGTGCCAGCTCACCCTCGGGTCAGGGGGGTCAGCCCCAGCATTTT
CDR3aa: CASSPSGQGGQPQHF

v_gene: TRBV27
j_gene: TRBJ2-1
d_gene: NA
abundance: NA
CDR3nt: TGTGCCAGCAGTATGGGGCTCAACAATGAGCAGTTCTTC
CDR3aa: CASSMGLNNEQFF

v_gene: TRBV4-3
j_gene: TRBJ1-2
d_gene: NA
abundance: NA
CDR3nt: TGCGCCAGCAGCCTACTCCAGGGAATTCGGGATGGCTACACCTTC
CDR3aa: CASSLLQGIRDGYTF

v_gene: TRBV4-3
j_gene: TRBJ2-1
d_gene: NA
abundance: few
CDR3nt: TGCGCCAGCAGCCAAGAGGGGCGGACCAGCTCCTACAATGAGCAGTTCTTC
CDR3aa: CASSQEGRTSSYNEQFF

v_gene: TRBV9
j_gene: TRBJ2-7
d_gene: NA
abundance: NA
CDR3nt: TGTGCCAGCAGCCCCGGGATCGGGGCCTCCTACGAGCAGTACTTC
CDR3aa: CASSPGIGASYEQYF

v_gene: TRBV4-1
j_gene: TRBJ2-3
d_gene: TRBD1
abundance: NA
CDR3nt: TGCGCCAGCAGCCAAGCCCCGACAGGGGGCGAAAGGGCAGATACGCAGTATTTT
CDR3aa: CASSQAPTGGERADTQYF

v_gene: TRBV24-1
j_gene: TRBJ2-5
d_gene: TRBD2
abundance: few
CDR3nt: TGTGCCACCAGTGATCCCGGGACTAGCGGGTCGCGGGAGACCCAGTACTTC
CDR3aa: CATSDPGTSGSRETQYF

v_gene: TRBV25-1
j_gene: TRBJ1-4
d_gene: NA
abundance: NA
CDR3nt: TGTGCCAGCAGTGAATTGAGGGGTTATGAAAAACTGTTTTTT
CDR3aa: CASSELRGYEKLFF

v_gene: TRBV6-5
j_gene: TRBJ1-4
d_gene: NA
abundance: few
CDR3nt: TGTGCCAGCATGGAGGGGACTATTGGAGAAAAACTGTTTTTT
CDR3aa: CASMEGTIGEKLFF

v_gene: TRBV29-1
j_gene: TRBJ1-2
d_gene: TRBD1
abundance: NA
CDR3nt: TGCAGCGTTAGCGACAGGGCCGGGTATGGCTACACCTTC
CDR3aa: CSVSDRAGYGYTF

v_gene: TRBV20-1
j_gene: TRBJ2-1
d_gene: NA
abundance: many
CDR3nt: TGCAGTGCTGAAGCGGCGGGCAATGAGCAGTTCTTC
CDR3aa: CSAEAAGNEQFF

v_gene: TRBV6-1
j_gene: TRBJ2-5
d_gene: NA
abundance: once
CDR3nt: TGTGCCAGCAGTGAAATTGGCATCCCGGTAAAATACAATGAGCAGTACTTC
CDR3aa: CASSEIGIPVKYNEQYF

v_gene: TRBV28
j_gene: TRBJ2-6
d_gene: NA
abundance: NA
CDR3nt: TGTGCCAGCAGTCCTGTGACAGCCTCTGGGGCCAACGTCCTGACTTTC
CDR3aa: CASSPVTASGANVLTF

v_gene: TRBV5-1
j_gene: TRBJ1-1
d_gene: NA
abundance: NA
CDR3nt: TGCGCCAGCAGCTACGCCCCCAGGGAGAACACTGAAGCTTTCTTT
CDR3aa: CASSYAPRENTEAFF

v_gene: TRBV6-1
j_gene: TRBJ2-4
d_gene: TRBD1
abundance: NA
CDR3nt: TGTGCCAGCAGCACCCTCCAGGGGGCAACGGCCAAAAACATTCAGTACTTC
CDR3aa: CASSTLQGATAKNIQYF

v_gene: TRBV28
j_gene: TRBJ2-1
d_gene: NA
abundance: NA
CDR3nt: TGTGCCAGCAGCAAGACGATAGGTGAGCAGTTCTTC
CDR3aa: CASSKTIGEQFF

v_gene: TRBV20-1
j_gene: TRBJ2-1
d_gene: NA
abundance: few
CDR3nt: TGCAGTCCTAGGGCTGAGCAGTTCTTC
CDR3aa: CSPRAEQFF

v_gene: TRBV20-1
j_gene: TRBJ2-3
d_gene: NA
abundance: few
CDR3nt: TGCAGTGCTAAGCGAGGTCTCTACACAGATACGCAGTATTTT
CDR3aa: CSAKRGLYTDTQYF

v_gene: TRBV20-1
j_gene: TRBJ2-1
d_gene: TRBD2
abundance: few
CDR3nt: TGCAGTGCTGAAGGGGGGACTAGCGGGAGGGGGCCCTACAATGAGCAGTTCTTC
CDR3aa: CSAEGGTSGRGPYNEQFF

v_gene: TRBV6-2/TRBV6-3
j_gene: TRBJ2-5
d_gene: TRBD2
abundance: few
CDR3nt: TGTGCCAGCAGCTACGAGGCGGGGGGCTTCCTGGAGACCCAGTACTTC
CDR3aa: CASSYEAGGFLETQYF

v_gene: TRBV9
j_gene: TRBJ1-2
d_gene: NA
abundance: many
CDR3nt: TGTGCCAGCAGCGCGGGACCTAACTATGGCTACACCTTC
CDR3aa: CASSAGPNYGYTF

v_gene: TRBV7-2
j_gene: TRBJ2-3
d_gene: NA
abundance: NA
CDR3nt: TGTGCCAGCAGCCCCCAGGGTGCTAGCACAGATACGCGGTATTTT
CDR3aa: CASSPQGASTDTRYF